The rows below give T cell receptor beta chains drawn from one sample of a study of T cell responses to AZD1222 COVID-19 vaccine. Clones were read by immunoSEQ multiplex PCR, and TCRdb kept only the in-frame ones, dropping some. The sample shows some 120,000 clones, 85% to 90% of them seen only once. Sample: peripheral blood, taken 28 days after the second AZD1222 dose. These receptors were collected from an adult who received the AZD1222 COVID-19 vaccine. Both conserved end residues are part of each CDR3. Fields, in order: J gene, V gene, CDR3 protein.

J gene: TRBJ2-3
V gene: TRBV5-4
CDR3 protein: CASSLDGGTQYF

J gene: TRBJ1-4
V gene: TRBV2
CDR3 protein: CASSDRRSDEKLFF

J gene: TRBJ1-6
V gene: TRBV19
CDR3 protein: CASSFQGPSPLHF

J gene: TRBJ1-1
V gene: TRBV5-1
CDR3 protein: CASSLRGNTEAFF

J gene: TRBJ2-2
V gene: TRBV9
CDR3 protein: CASSVGLRLSGELFF

J gene: TRBJ2-2
V gene: TRBV6-4
CDR3 protein: CASSSGPGSPTGELFF

J gene: TRBJ1-2
V gene: TRBV28
CDR3 protein: CASRVTGGSYGYTF

J gene: TRBJ1-6
V gene: TRBV12-3/TRBV12-4
CDR3 protein: CASSWDRISALHF

J gene: TRBJ1-6
V gene: TRBV5-1
CDR3 protein: CASSNRQYNSPLHF

J gene: TRBJ1-2
V gene: TRBV18
CDR3 protein: CASSPLGTGGFANYGYTF

J gene: TRBJ2-7
V gene: TRBV28
CDR3 protein: CASSPPRYEQYF

J gene: TRBJ2-7
V gene: TRBV9
CDR3 protein: CASSAPGTSYEQYF

J gene: TRBJ2-3
V gene: TRBV7-2
CDR3 protein: CASTSGLQSTDTQYF

J gene: TRBJ1-4
V gene: TRBV4-1
CDR3 protein: CASSQDRETGGKKLFF